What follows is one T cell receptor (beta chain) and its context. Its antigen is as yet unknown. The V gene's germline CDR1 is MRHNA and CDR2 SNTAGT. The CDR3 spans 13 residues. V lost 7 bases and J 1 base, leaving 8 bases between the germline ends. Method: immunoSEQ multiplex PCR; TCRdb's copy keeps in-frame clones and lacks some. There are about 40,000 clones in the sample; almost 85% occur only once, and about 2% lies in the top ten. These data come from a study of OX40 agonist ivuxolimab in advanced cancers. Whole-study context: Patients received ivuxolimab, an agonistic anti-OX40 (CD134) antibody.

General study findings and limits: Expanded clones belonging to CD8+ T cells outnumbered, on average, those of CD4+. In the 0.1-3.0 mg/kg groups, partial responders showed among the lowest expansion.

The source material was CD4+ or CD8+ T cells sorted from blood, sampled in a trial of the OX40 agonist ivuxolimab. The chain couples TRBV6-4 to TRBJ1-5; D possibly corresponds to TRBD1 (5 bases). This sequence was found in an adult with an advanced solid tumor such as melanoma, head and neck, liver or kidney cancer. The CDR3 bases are TGTGCCAGCATCAGGGCGAGCAATCAGCCCCAGCATTTT. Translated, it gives CASIRASNQPQHF.